Presented here are 5 T cell receptor beta chains from one specimen sequenced in a study of blood T cell repertoires in COVID-19 (dated by TCRdb to 2020 to 2022). Libraries were prepared through the immunoSEQ multiplex PCR assay. Here the immuneACCESS table is served through TCRdb, limited to in-frame sequences with V and J called. Missing clones are a known gap in these copies; in checked studies unresolved V genes cover under half, and the rest lacks a known reason. The sample table lists over 250,000 clones, 83% of them with a count of one. The leading ten clones occupy 8% to 9.5% of the sample. Sample: peripheral blood. The receptors here all came from a woman aged 45-60 years who had recovered from COVID-19.

The chain links TRBV9 to TRBJ2-3; 12 positions match TRBD2. The CDR3 has 18 residues. J was trimmed by 4 bases and V by 0 bases; bases with no gene match: 9. Germline assignment: CDR1 SGDLS and CDR2 YYNGEE. CDR3 residues: CASSVEPSGGVVSDTQYF. The CDR3 DNA is TGTGCCAGCAGCGTAGAGCCTAGCGGGGGGGTAGTCTCAGATACGCAGTATTTT.

The chain combines TRBV27 with TRBJ2-7, with 7 positions matching TRBD2. V shed 3 bases, J shed 7 bases, and the junction held 3 bases outside the gene matches. Germline CDR1 is MNHEY and CDR2 is SMNVEV (reference sequence). This CDR3 has 12 amino acids. This CDR3 reads CASSFGEGEQYF. CDR3 in DNA: TGTGCCAGCAGTTTTGGGGAGGGGGAGCAGTACTTC.

Details on this clone: The sample has other DNA sequences that encode this CDR3 too. The rearrangement links TRBV5-4 to TRBJ1-2; perhaps TRBD1 as D (6 bases). CDR3 size: 13 residues. V lost 3 bases and J 2 bases, leaving 8 bases between the germline ends. The V gene's germline CDR1 is SGHNT and CDR2 YYREEE (reference sequence). CDR3 region: CASSSGQNYGYTF. CDR3 DNA sequence: TGTGCCAGCAGCTCCGGACAGAACTATGGCTACACCTTC.

The chain carries TRBV11-2 and TRBJ2-7; TRBD2 agrees at 12 bases. Germline V gene sequence: CDR1 SGHAT, CDR2 FQNNGV. The CDR3 sequence is 17 residues long. The trim removed 0 bases at V and 3 bases at J, leaving 6 bases unmatched. For the CDR3, the DNA is TGTGCCAGCAGCTTAGATAAACTAGCGGGAGGTTACTACGAGCAGTACTTC. Translation gives CASSLDKLAGGYYEQYF.

The V gene is TRBV28, the J gene TRBJ1-1; D call uncertain. The CDR3 covers 13 residues. Germline V gene sequence: CDR1 MDHEN, CDR2 SYDVKM. V gave up 8 bases and J gave up 0 bases, with 10 bases separating them. The CDR3 sequence is CASWPQVNTEAFF. The CDR3 nucleotides read TGTGCCAGCTGGCCACAAGTGAACACTGAAGCTTTCTTT.